The rows below give T cell receptor beta chains drawn from one sample of a study of tumor-infiltrating lymphocytes in primary liver carcinoma. TCRdb used MiXCR to reprocess the multiplex PCR reads, holding one entry per CDR3 protein. The sample yields about 97,000 distinct CDR3 sequences, 65% to 75% seen once. Specimen: liver tumor tissue from sampling region 2. The receptors stem from a woman aged 55-75 years with primary liver carcinoma and hepatitis B virus infection. Both conserved end residues are part of each CDR3. A D gene is named only where the DNA matches it firmly. Some rows have no size entry. The others give once, few or many, or a class for an expanded clone.

d_call	v_call	j_call	clone_size	cdr3_nt	cdr3_aa
TRBD1	TRBV29-1	TRBJ1-2	.	TGCGGCGTCGCAACAGGGGGCGCATCCTCTGGCTACACCTTC	CGVATGGASSGYTF
.	TRBV12-3/TRBV12-4	TRBJ1-1	.	TGTGCCTGCAGTTTAGCGCGGCAGCCGGACCTCACTGAAGCTTTCTTT	CACSLARQPDLTEAFF
.	TRBV29-1	TRBJ1-1	many	TGCAGCGTTGTTGGGAACACTGAAGCTTTCTTT	CSVVGNTEAFF
.	TRBV6-2/TRBV6-3	TRBJ2-6	many	TGTGCCAGCGCCCCTTTACCTCCGGCCAACGTCCTGACTTTC	CASAPLPPANVLTF
.	TRBV11-2	TRBJ2-3	.	TGTGCCAGCAGTTTAGATCGAGGAAATACGCGGTATTTT	CASSLDRGNTRYF
TRBD1	TRBV28	TRBJ2-1	.	TGTGTCGGCAGTTTGGGGGACAGCTACTACAATGAGCAGTTCTTC	CVGSLGDSYYNEQFF
.	TRBV10-3	TRBJ2-5	.	TGTGCCATCAGGCACAGCCAGGGTTGGGAGACCCACTACTTC	CAIRHSQGWETHYF
.	TRBV28	TRBJ1-1	.	TGTGTCAGCAGTTTAGAGACATGGGGCACTGAAGCTTTCTTT	CVSSLETWGTEAFF
TRBD1	TRBV12-3/TRBV12-4	TRBJ1-4	.	TGTGCTACCAGTTTTAAACAGGGGATGGCTGAAAAACTGTTTTTT	CATSFKQGMAEKLFF
TRBD2	TRBV29-1	TRBJ2-1	.	TGCAGCGTTGAAGTCCTCGGGACTAGCGACTCCAACAATGAGCAGTTCTTT	CSVEVLGTSDSNNEQFF
TRBD2	TRBV5-6	TRBJ2-2	.	TGTGCCAGCAGCGGGACTAGGAACACCGGGGAGATTTTTTTT	CASSGTRNTGEIFF
.	TRBV6-6	TRBJ2-1	many	TGTGCCAGCAGTTACTCGGCAGGGAGATACAATGAGCAGTTCTTC	CASSYSAGRYNEQFF
TRBD1	TRBV11-2	TRBJ2-1	.	TGCGCCAGCAGCTTAACCCACAGTCAGGGGTACAGGGGTGAGCAGTTCTTC	CASSLTHSQGYRGEQFF
.	TRBV11-3	TRBJ2-5	.	TGTTCCAGTAGCTCCCGTCGGGGGTACCAAGAGACTCAGTACTTC	CSSSSRRGYQETQYF
.	TRBV6-6	TRBJ1-4	.	TGTACCAGCAGAACTCAGGAAGGGGATGAAATACTGTTTTTT	CTSRTQEGDEILFF
.	TRBV2	TRBJ2-7	.	TGTTCCAGCAGTGAGCAGGTCACCTACGAGCAGTACTTC	CSSSEQVTYEQYF
TRBD2	TRBV29-1	TRBJ2-1	.	TGCAGGGTTGAAAACCTAGCGGGAGGGCCAGGCAATGAGCGGTTCTTC	CRVENLAGGPGNERFF
.	TRBV6-4	TRBJ2-3	.	TGTGCCAGCAGTGACTCGAATGGCGGCACAGATACGCAGTTTTTT	CASSDSNGGTDTQFF
TRBD2	TRBV5-1	TRBJ2-2	.	TGCGCCAGCAGCCGAGGACTAGCGGGAGGTCACACCGGGGAGCTGTTTTTT	CASSRGLAGGHTGELFF
TRBD2	TRBV19	TRBJ2-1	.	TGTGCCAGTAGTATAAGCCCAGATACTAGCGGGAAATACAATGAGCAGCTCTTC	CASSISPDTSGKYNEQLF
.	TRBV12-3/TRBV12-4	TRBJ2-1	.	TGTGCCAGTAGTTTAGGCGGGATCCGGTCGAATGAGCACTTCTTC	CASSLGGIRSNEHFF
.	TRBV5-1	TRBJ2-1	.	TGCGCCAGCAGCCAAACCGCCAGGGAGGAGAATGAGCAGTTCTTC	CASSQTAREENEQFF
.	TRBV29-1	TRBJ1-1	.	TGCAGCGTTGAAATCCCCTCGGTTAGCACTGAAGCTTTTTTT	CSVEIPSVSTEAFF
TRBD2	TRBV11-2	TRBJ2-7	once	TGTGCCAGTAGCTTAGATTGTGTCAGTCTAGCGGGTCCCTACGAGCATTACTTC	CASSLDCVSLAGPYEHYF